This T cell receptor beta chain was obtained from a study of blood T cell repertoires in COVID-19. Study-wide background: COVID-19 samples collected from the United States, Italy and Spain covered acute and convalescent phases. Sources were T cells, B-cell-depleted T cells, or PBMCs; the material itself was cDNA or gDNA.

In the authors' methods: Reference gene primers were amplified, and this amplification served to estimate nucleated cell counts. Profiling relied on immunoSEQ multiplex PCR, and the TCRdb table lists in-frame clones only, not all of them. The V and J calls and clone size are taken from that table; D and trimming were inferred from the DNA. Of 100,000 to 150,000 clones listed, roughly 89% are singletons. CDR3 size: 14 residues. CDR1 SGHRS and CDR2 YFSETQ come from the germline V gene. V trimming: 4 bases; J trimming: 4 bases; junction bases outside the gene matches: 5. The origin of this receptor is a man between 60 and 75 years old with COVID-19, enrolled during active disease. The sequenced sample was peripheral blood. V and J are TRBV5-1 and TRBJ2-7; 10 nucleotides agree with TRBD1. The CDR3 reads CASSPDRGSYEQYF. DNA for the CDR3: TGCGCCAGCAGCCCGGACAGGGGGTCTTACGAGCAGTACTTC.